This TCR beta chain was sequenced in a study of cytomegalovirus exposure and HLA in healthy donors (dated by TCRdb to about 2017). For the study in its entirety: An earlier analysis of several hundred of the donors reported more than 250 Gb of sequence data and 100 million to 140 million unique TCR beta sequences from about 200 million T cells. Roughly 300 gigabases of sequencing data and tens of millions of unique TCR sequences were included in an early release covering about 700 HLA-typed donors. Among the approximately 430 genotyped donors, approximately 82% belonged to the genetic ancestry cluster associated with self-reported Caucasian donors. The study aimed to test whether cataloging public T cell receptors could reveal signatures of past pathogen exposure. The T cell repertoires of several hundred subjects were profiled by immunosequencing and related to cytomegalovirus serostatus. A separate validation cohort of roughly 130 different subjects was used in addition to the roughly 640-subject first cohort. High-throughput TCR immunosequencing, statistical association of individual TCRs with disease status, and machine learning were combined to predict cytomegalovirus infection status. A later analysis re-analyzed previously published TCR beta repertoires from 550 to 700 donors and added high-resolution HLA genotyping to study TCR occurrence patterns. Rather than using new phenotypic data, the later analysis identified candidate immune exposures from TCR beta sequences and from how often those sequences occurred across donors. To decide whether each TCR beta V gene segment behaved as functional or pseudogenic, an earlier analysis of some 600 of the donors relied on high-throughput TCR beta sequencing. Donor age, sex, ethnicity and CMV serostatus were compiled together with the repertoire data. A later genetic analysis took genome-wide SNP genotypes for about 55% of the 666 donors and used that subset as a discovery cohort. Every discovery cohort repertoire had been produced on one sequencing platform. Both class I and class II loci were covered by HLA typing, at four-digit resolution. The number of typed donors differed by locus: roughly 620-630 for A, B, C, DRB1 and DQB1; 500 to 550 for DQA1; 606 for DPA1; and approximately 450 for DPB1. Roughly five DR-DQ haplotypes were treated as single units for association and clustering because of strong linkage in the cohort. Across 300 to 500 genotyped donors of the cohort, an average of about 200,000 unique TCR beta nucleotide sequences per donor were sequenced, and around 19% of those sequences were non-productive.

Concerning this clone itself: Its antigen is currently not known. The sample holds no much larger clone one base away, and base qualities are not on file.

Libraries were made using the immunoSEQ multiplex PCR assay. For the multiplex PCR, a mixture combining 60 forward primers for TCR Vbeta segments and 13 reverse primers for TCR Jbeta segments was used. A multiplex PCR assay on genomic DNA amplified the CDR3 region of rearranged TCR beta genes. The Illumina HiSeq System was used to sequence the amplified TCR beta libraries as 87-base-pair reads. The authors processed their data as follows. Across the 640 or so repertoires, a later analysis counted tens of millions of unique TCR beta chains, some 11 million of which were shared by at least two donors. Raw reads were error-corrected and collapsed into unique sequences with a nearest-neighbor algorithm that merged closely related sequences to remove PCR and sequencing errors. CDR3 sequences were aligned to IMGT reference sequences to assign V, D and J gene segments. Each retained sequence needed at least a six-nucleotide match to both a V gene segment and a J gene segment. A rearrangement was called productive if the CDR3 had no stop codons and remained in frame with V and J, and every other rearrangement was called non-productive. Following IMGT convention, CDR3 was defined as the stretch from the second conserved V-encoded cysteine to the conserved J-encoded phenylalanine. The earlier analysis of 587 of the donors excluded sequences that lacked an unambiguous match to a single V gene segment. An earlier analysis of approximately 590 of the donors classified V segments as functional when productive rearrangements were above 56.7% and as segregating when the standard deviation between donors was above 5%. To diagnose cytomegalovirus status from the catalog of TCR beta chain sequences, a statistical classification framework was built. In a later analysis, V and J genes were assigned by comparing TCR nucleotide sequences against IMGT/GENE-DB human TR gene sequences. In a later analysis, CDR3 sequences and most-parsimonious VDJ recombination scenarios were assigned using the TCRdist pipeline. In a later analysis, every TCR beta chain was defined by the combination of its CDR3 amino acid sequence and its V-gene family, and reads without a unique V-gene family were dropped. A later analysis removed 550 to 650 highly shared, low-generation-probability nucleotide sequences to deal with suspected cross-contamination and a sequencing artifact. A later analysis calculated a clonal expansion index for each public chain from normalized within-repertoire ranks of inferred template counts. In a later analysis, generation probabilities were computed using a VDJ recombination model fitted to out-of-frame rearrangements, and the results were checked against IGoR. In a later analysis, hypergeometric tests were used to score TCR-TCR, TCR-HLA and TCR-CMV co-occurrence, with a repertoire-size bias correction applied to TCR pairs. In a later analysis, false discovery rates were estimated by permuting HLA or CMV assignments 20 times. A later analysis grouped co-occurring TCRs with DBSCAN, adding TCRdist sequence similarity when clustering within HLA-allele-positive subsets. For co-occurrence clustering, repertoires with fewer than 30,000 or more than 120,000 public chains were excluded, along with a handful of repertoires with anomalous nucleotide sharing. TCRdb took over this immuneACCESS table, retaining in-frame rearrangements with V and J assigned. Such tables are incomplete; in checked studies, under half of the missing clones stem from an unresolved V gene, and the remainder is unexplained. That table is the source of V, J and clone size, and D and trimming were worked out from the DNA. For this sample the table gives 100,000 to 150,000 clones, of which roughly four fifths were detected only once. The leading ten clones occupy around 1.8% of the sample.

The cohort comprised 710 or so healthy bone marrow donors. At the time of sampling, every cohort member was nominally healthy, though immune exposures that went unrecorded were likely present. The donor tested CMV seronegative and was one of the 352 seronegative cohort members. A peripheral blood sample was provided by each donor, and peripheral blood mononuclear cells were used for TCR beta sequencing. Genomic DNA was extracted from the blood cell samples with the Qiagen DNeasy Blood Extraction Kit. The paper's findings and limits, for the study overall: Compared with equally common non-associated chains, HLA-associated TCR beta chains in a later analysis were more clonally expanded and had lower generation probabilities. Because counts were too low, roughly 18 rarely observed V segments, including chromosome 9 orphons, were left out of the earlier analysis of 500 to 650 of the donors. In an earlier analysis of 500 to 650 of the donors, most TCR beta V segments appeared in productive rearrangements about 90% or about 30% of the time, broadly matching IMGT annotations. A later genetic analysis associated a missense DCLRE1C variant with V-gene and J-gene trimming of TCR beta chains, and an independent cohort replicated the association. Across donors, most TCR sequences were observed very rarely, whereas some public TCRs were present in many individuals. Because HLA typing was missing for some donors at each locus, association tests included only the typed subset. The study gave a list of 150 to 200 TCR beta chains associated with cytomegalovirus. The classifier was reported to diagnose cytomegalovirus status with high specificity and sensitivity in both the original cohort and the validation cohort. In a later analysis, over 15,000 TCR beta sequences were associated with specific HLA alleles at a false discovery rate of 0.05. According to the authors, the approach could potentially be generalized to other disease states and immunological phenotypes. A later genetic analysis reported fewer N-insertions in productive TCRs among donors in an Asian-associated ancestry cluster than the approximately 700-donor mean. Immune exposure information for the cohort was limited to CMV serostatus. In vitro tests confirmed that a few of the cytomegalovirus-associated TCR beta chains recognize cytomegalovirus antigens. A later analysis found that most CMV-associated TCR beta chains appeared HLA-restricted, with HLA associations seemingly driven largely by CMV exposure. In a later analysis, TCR association rates were found to vary across HLA loci, with the most associated TCRs seen for DRB1 alleles and the fewest for HLA-C alleles. A further reported finding was that TCR beta sequences accurately predicted the HLA-A and HLA-B alleles for most subjects in the first cohort. Several of the top co-occurrence clusters appeared to be linked to parvovirus B19, influenza, CMV and Epstein-Barr virus, according to a later analysis. A cluster of highly shared sequence variants was judged likely to represent a technical artifact of the sequencing pipeline. Linkage disequilibrium might explain the correlated functional status among segregating V segments, but an unknown experimental factor could not be ruled out. When HLA alleles, especially DR and DQ, strongly co-occurred, TCR associations were difficult to assign to individual alleles. Roughly uniform sequencing depth across donors was assumed in presence/absence analyses, although this assumption may not hold. Only TCR beta chains were sequenced in this cohort, and the absence of alpha or paired-chain data limited detectable features.

Input material: PBMCs. The source is a woman in her 50s in good health and CMV-seronegative.

The CDR3 corresponds to CASSQGVGYEQYV. Here is the DNA: TGCGCCAGCAGCCAAGGGGTGGGCTACGAGCAGTACGTC. The receptor chain draws on TRBV4-3 and TRBJ2-7; confidence is insufficient to name the D gene. Including the terminal cysteine and valine, the CDR3 comprises 13 residues. Here the CDR3 DNA is all that survives: 39 bases in frame from base 1. At the junction V is shortened by 1 base and J by 3 bases, with 7 bases in between. CDR1 LGHNA and CDR2 YSLEER are derived from the germline V gene.